This T cell receptor beta chain derives from a study of shared T cell receptors in the human thymus. Profiled with immunoSEQ multiplex PCR; TCRdb holds only in-frame clones, not every one. Of more than 550,000 clones detected, approximately 89% appear once; the ten largest clones hold under 0.01%. Trimming pared 1 base from V and 4 bases from J, leaving 11 bases between. Germline loops: CDR1 GTSNPN, CDR2 SVGIG (reference sequence). This CDR3 contains 14 residues. This same sample was also part of a study on human thymus T cells. That publication notes: Surgeons resected thymus tissue during corrective heart surgery.

The gene calls are TRBV30 and TRBJ1-3; TRBD1 is a possible D gene (5 bases). Material for sequencing was thymocytes. This receptor was taken from a boy younger than two with a congenital heart defect. The CDR3 DNA reads TGTGCCTGGAGTGGGAGGGGTCGGGGAAACACCATATATTTT. This gives the protein CAWSGRGRGNTIYF. Variable domain in full (rest from reference TRBV30 and TRBJ1-3): SQTIHQWPATLVQPVGSPLSLECTVEGTSNPNLYWYRQAAGRGLQLLFYSVGIGQISSEVPQNLSASRPQDRQFILSSKKLLLSDSGFYLCAWSGRGRGNTIYFGEGSWLTVV.